This TCR beta chain was sequenced in a study of blood T cell repertoires in COVID-19 (dated by TCRdb to the early 2020s). At the level of the whole study: Samples from collaborators originated in the United States, Italy and Spain and spanned both the acute and convalescent phases of COVID-19. The material from the prospective study consisted of cDNA or gDNA derived from T cells, B-cell-depleted T cells, or PBMCs. The dataset comprised deeply sampled blood TCRbeta repertoires from subjects exposed to, actively infected with, or recovered from COVID-19. A freely available public database, intended as a resource for researchers studying the immune response to SARS-CoV-2, is where the repertoires were released. Samples were obtained from the ongoing ImmuneRACE study (first 160 participants) and from about 1,300 subjects provided by 6 global collaborators. Sample metadata almost always included a de-identified subject ID, COVID-19 status, age in years and sex. Where available, HLA class I and class II types were obtained from metadata supplied by the sample provider rather than from assay-based typing.

The CDR3 has 13 amino acids, counting the end cysteine and phenylalanine. Here the CDR3 DNA is all that survives: 39 bases in frame from base 1. The germline V gene supplies CDR1 MGHRA and CDR2 YSYEKL. The junction carries 5 bases between V and J, which are trimmed by 1 base and 1 base respectively. For this clone: Its antigen is not yet known. No much larger clone exists at a distance of one base, and base qualities are not known. The same CDR3 arises from other DNA sequences in this sample as well.

In the prospective study, participants were 18 to 89 years old, resided in about two dozen geographic areas of the United States, and were enrolled through a virtual design. In the prospective study, cohorts were assigned on the basis of participant-reported clinical history obtained from a screening survey and a study questionnaire. For ImmuneRACE Cohort 3, a participant was defined as recovered based on two consecutive negative NP/OP PCR tests, clearance by a healthcare professional, or resolution of symptoms. Mobile phlebotomists in the prospective study collected whole blood, serum and a nasopharyngeal or oropharyngeal swab from every participant. Participants in the prospective study had the option to provide additional blood draws and questionnaires over a roughly 2-month period. Before DNA extraction, blood samples from the prospective study were shipped at room temperature or frozen. Beyond this particular receptor, the publication reports: The amount of clinical and demographic metadata varied by source and participant and was provided uncurated.

The immunoSEQ Assay, a bias-controlled multiplex PCR, was used to amplify TCRbeta CDR3 regions from genomic DNA. Under the source paper's analysis protocol: The number of nucleated cells in each sample was estimated by amplification of reference gene primers within the assay. To quantify the absolute abundance of each unique TCRbeta CDR3 rearrangement, sequence reads were collapsed and filtered. For each sample, productive Simpson clonality was calculated by taking the square root of Simpson's diversity index across productive rearrangements. TCRdb mirrors the immuneACCESS table, restricted to in-frame sequences. Some clones are absent from its copies; in checked studies, under half trace to an unresolved V gene, and the reason for the others is unknown. That table supplies the V and J calls and clone size; D and trimming were determined from the DNA. The sample records approximately 480,000 clones, about 90% of which are singletons. About 0.7% of the sample is held by the ten biggest clonotypes.

The chain is encoded by TRBV4-1 joined to TRBJ2-7; there is no confident call for the D gene. The sequence was obtained from a woman aged 18-29 years who had recovered from COVID-19. The sequencing sample was made of PBMCs or T cells enriched from blood (not recorded which). DNA sequence: TGCGCCAGCAGCCAAGGACTGTCCTACGAGCAGTACTTC. It is translated as CASSQGLSYEQYF.